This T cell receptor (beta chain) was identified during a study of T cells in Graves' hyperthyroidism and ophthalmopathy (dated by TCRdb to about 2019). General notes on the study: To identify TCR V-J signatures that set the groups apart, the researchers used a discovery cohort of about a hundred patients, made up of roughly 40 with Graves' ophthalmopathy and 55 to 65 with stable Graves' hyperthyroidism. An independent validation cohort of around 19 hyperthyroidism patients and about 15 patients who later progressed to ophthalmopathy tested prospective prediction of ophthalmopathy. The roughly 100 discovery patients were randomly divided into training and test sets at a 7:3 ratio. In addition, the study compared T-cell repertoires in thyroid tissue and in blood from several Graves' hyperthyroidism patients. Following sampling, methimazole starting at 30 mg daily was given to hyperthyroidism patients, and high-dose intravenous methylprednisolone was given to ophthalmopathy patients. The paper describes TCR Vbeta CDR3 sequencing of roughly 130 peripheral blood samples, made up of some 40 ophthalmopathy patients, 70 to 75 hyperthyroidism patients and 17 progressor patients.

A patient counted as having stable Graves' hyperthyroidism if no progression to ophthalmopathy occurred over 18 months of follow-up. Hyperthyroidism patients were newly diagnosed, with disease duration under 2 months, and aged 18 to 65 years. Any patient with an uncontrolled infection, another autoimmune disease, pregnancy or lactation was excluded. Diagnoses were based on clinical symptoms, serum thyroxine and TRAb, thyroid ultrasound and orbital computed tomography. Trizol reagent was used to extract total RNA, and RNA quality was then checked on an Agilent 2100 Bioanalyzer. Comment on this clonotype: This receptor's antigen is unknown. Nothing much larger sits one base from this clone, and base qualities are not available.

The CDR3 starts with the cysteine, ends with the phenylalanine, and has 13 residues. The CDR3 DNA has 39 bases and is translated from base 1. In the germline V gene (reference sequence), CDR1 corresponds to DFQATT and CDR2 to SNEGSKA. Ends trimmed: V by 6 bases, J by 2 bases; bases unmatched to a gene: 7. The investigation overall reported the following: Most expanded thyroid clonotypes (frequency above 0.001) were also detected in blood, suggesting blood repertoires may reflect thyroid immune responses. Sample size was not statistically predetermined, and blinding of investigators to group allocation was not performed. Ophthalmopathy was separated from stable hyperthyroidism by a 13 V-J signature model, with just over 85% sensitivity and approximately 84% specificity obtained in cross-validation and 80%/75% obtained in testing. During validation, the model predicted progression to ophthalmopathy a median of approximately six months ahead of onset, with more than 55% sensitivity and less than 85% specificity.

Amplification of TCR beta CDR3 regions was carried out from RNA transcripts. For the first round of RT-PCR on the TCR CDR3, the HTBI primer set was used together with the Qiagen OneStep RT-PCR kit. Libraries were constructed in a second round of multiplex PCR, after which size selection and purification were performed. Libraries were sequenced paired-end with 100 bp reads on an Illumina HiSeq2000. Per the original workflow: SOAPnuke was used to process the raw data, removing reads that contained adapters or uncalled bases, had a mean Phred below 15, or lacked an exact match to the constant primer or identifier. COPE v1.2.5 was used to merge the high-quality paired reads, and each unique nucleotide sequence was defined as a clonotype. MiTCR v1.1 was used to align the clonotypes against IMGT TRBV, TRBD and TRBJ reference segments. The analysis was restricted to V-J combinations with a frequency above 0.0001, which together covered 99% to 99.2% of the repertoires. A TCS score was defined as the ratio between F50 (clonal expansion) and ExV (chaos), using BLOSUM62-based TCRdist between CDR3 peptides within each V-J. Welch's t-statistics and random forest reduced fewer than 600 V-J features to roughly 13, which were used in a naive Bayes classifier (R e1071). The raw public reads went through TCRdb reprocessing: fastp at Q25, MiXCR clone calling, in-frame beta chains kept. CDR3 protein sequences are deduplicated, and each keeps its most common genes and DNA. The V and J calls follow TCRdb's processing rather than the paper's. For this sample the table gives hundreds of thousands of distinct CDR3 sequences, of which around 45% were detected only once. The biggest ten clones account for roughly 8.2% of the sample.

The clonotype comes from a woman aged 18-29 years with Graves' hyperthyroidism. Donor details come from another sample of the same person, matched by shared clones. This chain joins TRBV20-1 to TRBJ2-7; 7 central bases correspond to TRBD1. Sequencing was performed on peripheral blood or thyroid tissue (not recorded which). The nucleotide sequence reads TGCAGTGCCGTTGACAGGGCAGCCTACGAGCAGTACTTC. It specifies CSAVDRAAYEQYF.